The entry that follows covers one TCR beta chain sequence. Antigen unknown. The sample comes from a study of shared clonotypes between healthy human individuals. Regarding the study as a whole: Larger estimated richness was generally seen in naive subsets than in memory subsets.

Sequenced by immunoSEQ multiplex PCR; TCRdb stores in-frame clones only, minus some. The sample lists hundreds of thousands of clones; 90% to 97% were seen once. The CDR3 consists of 17 residues. J lost 3 bases, V lost 4 bases, and 9 bases had no gene match. CDR1 MDHEN and CDR2 SYDVKM come from the germline V gene. The naive CD8 fraction comprised CD45RO-negative cells positively selected for CCR7 and excluded terminally differentiated effector memory CD45RA+ cells. What was sequenced was naive CD8+ T cells sorted from blood. The V gene is TRBV28, the J gene TRBJ2-1; 10 bases match TRBD2. The sequence was obtained from a woman aged 25 to 45 in good health. The CDR3 protein is CASSSALAGKVYNEQFF. DNA for the CDR3: TGTGCCAGCAGTTCCGCACTAGCGGGAAAGGTCTACAATGAGCAGTTCTTC.